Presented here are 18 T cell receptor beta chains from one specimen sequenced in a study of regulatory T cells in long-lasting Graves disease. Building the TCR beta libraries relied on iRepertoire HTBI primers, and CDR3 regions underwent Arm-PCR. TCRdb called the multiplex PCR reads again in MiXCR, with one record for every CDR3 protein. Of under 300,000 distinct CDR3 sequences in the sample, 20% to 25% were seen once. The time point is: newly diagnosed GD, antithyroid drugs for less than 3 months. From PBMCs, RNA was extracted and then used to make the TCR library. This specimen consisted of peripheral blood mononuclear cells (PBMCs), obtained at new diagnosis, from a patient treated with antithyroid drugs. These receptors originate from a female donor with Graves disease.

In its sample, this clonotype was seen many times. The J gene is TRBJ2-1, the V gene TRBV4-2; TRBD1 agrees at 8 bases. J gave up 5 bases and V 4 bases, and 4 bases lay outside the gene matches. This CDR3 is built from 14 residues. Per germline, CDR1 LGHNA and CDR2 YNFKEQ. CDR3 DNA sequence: TGTGCCAGCAGCCGTTCGGACAGGGACAATGAGCAGTTCTTC. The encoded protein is CASSRSDRDNEQFF.

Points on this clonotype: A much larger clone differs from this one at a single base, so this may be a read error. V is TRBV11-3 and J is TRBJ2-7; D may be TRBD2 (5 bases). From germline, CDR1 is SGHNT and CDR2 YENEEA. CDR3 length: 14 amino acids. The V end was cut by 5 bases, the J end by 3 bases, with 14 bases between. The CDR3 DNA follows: TGTGCCAGCAGCCCGGTGGGAGAGGACTACGAGCAGTACTTC. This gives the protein CASSPVGEDYEQYF.

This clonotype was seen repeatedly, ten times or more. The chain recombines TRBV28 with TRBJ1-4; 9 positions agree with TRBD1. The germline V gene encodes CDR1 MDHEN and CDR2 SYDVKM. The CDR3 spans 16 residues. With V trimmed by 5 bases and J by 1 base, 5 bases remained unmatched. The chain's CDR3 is CASSVTGQGTNEKLFF. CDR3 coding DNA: TGTGCCAGCAGTGTGACGGGACAGGGAACTAATGAAAAACTGTTTTTT.

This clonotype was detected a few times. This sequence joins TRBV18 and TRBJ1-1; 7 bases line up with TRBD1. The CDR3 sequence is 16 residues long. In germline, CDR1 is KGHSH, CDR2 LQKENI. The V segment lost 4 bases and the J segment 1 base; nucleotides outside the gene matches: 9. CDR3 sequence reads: CASSLSMTGSNTEAFF. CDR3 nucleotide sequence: TGTGCCAGCTCACTCTCAATGACAGGGTCGAACACTGAAGCTTTCTTT. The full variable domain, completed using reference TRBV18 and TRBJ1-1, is NAGVMQNPRHLVRRRGQEARLRCSPMKGHSHVYWYRQLPEEGLKFMVYLQKENIIDESGMPKERFSAEFPKEGPSILRIQQVVRGDSAAYFCASSLSMTGSNTEAFFGQGTRLTVV.

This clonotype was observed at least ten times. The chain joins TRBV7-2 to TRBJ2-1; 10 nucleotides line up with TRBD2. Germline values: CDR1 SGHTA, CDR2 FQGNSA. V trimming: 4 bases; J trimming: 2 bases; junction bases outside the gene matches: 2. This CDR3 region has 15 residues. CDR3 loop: CASSYLAGAYNEQFF. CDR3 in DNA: TGTGCCAGCAGCTATCTAGCGGGGGCCTACAATGAGCAGTTCTTC.

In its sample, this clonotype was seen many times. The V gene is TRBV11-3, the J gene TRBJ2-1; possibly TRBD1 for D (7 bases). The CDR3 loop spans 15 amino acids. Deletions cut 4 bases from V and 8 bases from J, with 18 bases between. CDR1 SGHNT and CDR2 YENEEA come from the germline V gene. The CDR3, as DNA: TGTGCCAGCAGCTACCGCGGGACAGATTCGGATGAGCAGTTCTTC. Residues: CASSYRGTDSDEQFF.

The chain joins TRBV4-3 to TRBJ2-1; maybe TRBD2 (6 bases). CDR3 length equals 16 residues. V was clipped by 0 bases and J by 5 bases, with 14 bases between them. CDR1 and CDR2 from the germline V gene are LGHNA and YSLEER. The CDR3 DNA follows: TGCGCCAGCAGCCAAGATAGTGGAGGGGCCCACAATGAGCAGTTCTTC. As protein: CASSQDSGGAHNEQFF.

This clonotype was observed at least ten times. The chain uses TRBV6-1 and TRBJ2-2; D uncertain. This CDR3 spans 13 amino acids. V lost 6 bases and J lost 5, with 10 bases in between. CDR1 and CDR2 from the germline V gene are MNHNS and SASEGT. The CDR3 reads CASRLTVTGELFF. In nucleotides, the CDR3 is TGTGCCAGCAGGCTTACGGTTACCGGGGAGCTGTTTTTT.

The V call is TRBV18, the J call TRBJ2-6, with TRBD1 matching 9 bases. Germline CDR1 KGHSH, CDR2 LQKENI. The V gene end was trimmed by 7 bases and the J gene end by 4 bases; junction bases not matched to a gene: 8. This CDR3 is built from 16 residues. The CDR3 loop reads CASFAGQGAGANVLTF. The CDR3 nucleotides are TGTGCCAGCTTCGCGGGACAGGGTGCGGGGGCCAACGTCCTGACTTTC.

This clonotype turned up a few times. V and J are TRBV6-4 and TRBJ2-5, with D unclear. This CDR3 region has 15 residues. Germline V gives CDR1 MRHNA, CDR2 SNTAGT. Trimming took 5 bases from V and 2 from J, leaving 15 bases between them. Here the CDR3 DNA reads TGTGCCAGCAGTTCAAGAGACGATGTACAAGAGACCCAGTACTTC. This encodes CASSSRDDVQETQYF.

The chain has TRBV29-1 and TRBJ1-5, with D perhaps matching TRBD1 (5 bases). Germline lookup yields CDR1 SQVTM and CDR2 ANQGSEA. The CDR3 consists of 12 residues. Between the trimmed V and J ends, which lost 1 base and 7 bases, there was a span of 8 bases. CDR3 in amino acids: CSVEAPGQPQHF. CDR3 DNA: TGCAGCGTTGAAGCCCCAGGGCAGCCCCAGCATTTT. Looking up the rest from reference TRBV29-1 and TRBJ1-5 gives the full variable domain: SAVISQKPSRDICQRGTSLTIQCQVDSQVTMMFWYRQQPGQSLTLIATANQGSEATYESGFVIDKFPISRPNLTFSTLTVSNMSPEDSSIYLCSVEAPGQPQHFGDGTRLSIL.

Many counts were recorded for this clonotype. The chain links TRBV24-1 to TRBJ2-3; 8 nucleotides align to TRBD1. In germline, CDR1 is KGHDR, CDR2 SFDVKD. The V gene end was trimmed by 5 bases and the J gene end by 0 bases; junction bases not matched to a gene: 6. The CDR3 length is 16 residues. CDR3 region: CATSGRTGSSTDTQYF. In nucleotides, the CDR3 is TGTGCCACCAGTGGTCGGACAGGGAGCAGCACAGATACGCAGTATTTT.

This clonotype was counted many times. CDR3 coding DNA: TGTGCCAGCAGTTTGGGGCTCCTTACAGATGAGCAGTTCTTC. It yields the protein CASSLGLLTDEQFF. This rearrangement joins TRBV12-3 or TRBV12-4 to TRBJ2-1, with D tentatively TRBD1 (5 bases). The CDR3 sequence is 14 residues long. The germline V and J ends were trimmed by 3 bases and 8 bases, with 14 bases remaining between them.

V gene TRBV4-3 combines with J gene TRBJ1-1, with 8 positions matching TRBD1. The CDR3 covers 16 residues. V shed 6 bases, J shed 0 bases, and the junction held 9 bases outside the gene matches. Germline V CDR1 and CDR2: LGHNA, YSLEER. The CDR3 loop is CASRHGTGNLNTEAFF. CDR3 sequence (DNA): TGCGCCAGCAGACACGGGACAGGTAACTTGAACACTGAAGCTTTCTTT.

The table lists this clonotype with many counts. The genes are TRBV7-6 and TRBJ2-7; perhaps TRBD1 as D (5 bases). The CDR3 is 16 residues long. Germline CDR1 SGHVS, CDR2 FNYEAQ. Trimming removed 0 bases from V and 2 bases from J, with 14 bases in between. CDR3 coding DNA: TGTGCCAGCAGCTTAGCGTCTCCAGGGCACCCCTACGAGCAGTACTTC. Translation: CASSLASPGHPYEQYF.

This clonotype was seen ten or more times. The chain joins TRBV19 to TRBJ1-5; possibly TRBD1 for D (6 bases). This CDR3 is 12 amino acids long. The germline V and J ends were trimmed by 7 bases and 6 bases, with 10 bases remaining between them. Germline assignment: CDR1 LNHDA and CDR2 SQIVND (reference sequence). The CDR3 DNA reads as TGTGCCAGTAATCAGGGGCGTCAGCCCCAGCATTTT. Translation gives CASNQGRQPQHF.

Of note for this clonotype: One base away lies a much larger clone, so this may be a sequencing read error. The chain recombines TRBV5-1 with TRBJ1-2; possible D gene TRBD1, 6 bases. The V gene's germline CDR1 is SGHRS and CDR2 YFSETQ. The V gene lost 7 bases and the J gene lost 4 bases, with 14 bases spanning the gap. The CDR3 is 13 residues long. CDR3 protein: CASGGGRTYGYTF. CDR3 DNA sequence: TGCGCCAGCGGGGGGGGCAGGACCTATGGCTACACCTTC.

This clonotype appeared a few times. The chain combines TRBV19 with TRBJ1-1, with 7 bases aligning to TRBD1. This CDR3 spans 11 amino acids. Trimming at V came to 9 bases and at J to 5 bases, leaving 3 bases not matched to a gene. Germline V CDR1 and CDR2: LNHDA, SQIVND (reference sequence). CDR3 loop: CASGTETEAFF. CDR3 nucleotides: TGTGCCAGCGGGACAGAAACTGAAGCTTTCTTT.